Here is one T cell receptor (beta chain) with its context. The antigen remains unidentified. These data originate in a study of cytomegalovirus exposure and HLA in healthy donors. Study findings and constraints: For most TCR beta V segments, an earlier analysis put the productive rate at about 87% or about 30% of the time. HLA alleles were associated with around 17,000 TCR beta sequences in a later analysis at 0.05 false discovery rate. Later genetic work tied a missense DCLRE1C variant to beta-chain V and J trimming.

CDR3 size: 17 residues. The germline gives CDR1 SGHRS, CDR2 YFSETQ. Trimming removed 0 bases at V and 2 bases at J, with 12 bases between. Although they were nominally healthy when sampled, donors likely had unrecorded immune exposures. Use of 60 Vbeta and 13 Jbeta primers characterized the PCR. The protocol was immunoSEQ multiplex PCR, while the TCRdb copy is restricted to in-frame clones and leaves out a portion. This table holds about 110,000 clones, over 60% found once. V gene TRBV5-1 combines with J gene TRBJ1-6; a possible D gene is TRBD1 (5 bases). This clonotype was obtained from a man aged 25 to 45 in good health and CMV-seropositive. The sample taken for sequencing was PBMCs. Written as DNA, the CDR3 is TGCGCCAGCAGCTTGGTGGGGCCTTATACCTATAATTCACCCCTCCACTTT. Translated, it gives CASSLVGPYTYNSPLHF.